This TCR beta chain was captured in a study of beta chain features in type 1 diabetes (dated by TCRdb to the late 2010s). About the investigation overall: Patients and healthy donors did not differ in mean age, gender distribution, total cell number or subset yield. A total of over 90,000,000 sorted cells were examined across all samples, and a strong correlation was observed between cell number per subset and RNA yield. In the study, recently diagnosed type 1 diabetes patients and matched healthy donors were compared on the TCRB repertoires of their sorted circulating CD4+ T cell subsets. Regulatory and stem cell-like memory subsets were isolated from only 8 patients and roughly eight healthy donors, whereas naive and central memory subsets came from all 30 or so donors. Points the paper makes about the study in general: Naive, central memory and regulatory TCRB repertoires appeared to be more alike among patients than among healthy donors. Because the HLA sub-analyses included only small numbers of individuals, any influence of HLA type on TCRB rearrangement was left unresolved. Fewer insertions and more nucleotide deletions at VDJ recombination sites were observed in patients with type 1 diabetes, implying thymic rearrangement abnormalities. In all four CD4+ subsets, TCRB CDR3 length was moderately but significantly shorter in type 1 diabetes patients. Shorter templates might have been favored by PCR, but patient and control samples were amplified and corrected together, so both groups would have been affected equally by any skew. Because cDNA was sequenced instead of genomic DNA, activated cells with high expression could be over-represented, although the groups did not differ in activation or CD3 levels.

All of the isolated RNA was reverse transcribed with the High Capacity cDNA Reverse Transcription Kit, so expressed TCRB transcripts were sequenced. Naive, central memory and regulatory T cell samples underwent deep immunoSEQ sequencing, averaging roughly 3.4 million total reads per sample. Sorted cells were lysed in RLT buffer, and RNA was extracted using DNase-treated RNeasy Micro or Mini kits according to cell number. Each cell subset was processed on its own to prevent cross-contamination, while patient and healthy donor samples were processed together. The immunoSEQ multiplex PCR was used to amplify TCRB sequences from cDNA, generating 87-bp fragments that spanned the CDR3 region. Sequencing of the amplicons was performed on the Illumina HiSeq platform. As for the authors' bioinformatics: Synthetic template baselines were used to correct PCR bias computationally, reads within Hamming distance 2 were collapsed together, and singletons that could not be merged were discarded. By aligning reads against IMGT, V, D and J genes, CDR3 length, and insertions or deletions at six rearrangement sites were assigned. Within each subset, clonotype counts were normalized to the number of sorted cells before true diversity and Gini coefficients were calculated with the tcR R package. Repertoire sharing was quantified using the overlap coefficient calculated on TCRB nucleotide sequences. Out-of-frame TCRB sequences from naive cells were analyzed as a proxy for the pre-selection repertoire. In its TCRdb copy, this immuneACCESS table keeps in-frame sequences only and misses some clones. Where compared with another copy, unresolved V genes explain less than half of these, and the others have no known cause. For V, J and clone size, that table is used; D and trimming come from the DNA. The sample records 680,000 or so clones, 10% to 15% of which are singletons. In total, the top ten clones hold about 0.02% of the sample.

Each donor gave one peripheral blood draw, averaging approximately 0.12 L, which was collected into heparinised tubes. Naive, central memory, regulatory and stem cell-like memory CD4+ T cells were sorted on a BD FACSAria II using a panel including CD45RO, CCR7, CD25, CD127, CD95 and CD27. All sorted populations exceeded 95% purity. PBMCs were separated immediately by Lymphoprep density gradient centrifugation and were stained directly, without being cultured. So that batch effects would be minimized, each experiment stained and sorted samples in pairs, pairing one healthy donor with one patient. Concerning this clone: The antigen this receptor binds is unknown. No much larger clone exists at a distance of one base, and base qualities are not known.

Counted from cysteine to phenylalanine, this CDR3 has 14 amino acids. Kept here is only the CDR3 DNA, which spans 42 bases and is read in frame from base 1. Trimming leaves V shorter by 6 bases and J shorter by 6 bases, with the junction holding 6 bases beyond the gene matches. The germline V gene encodes CDR1 MNHNY and CDR2 SVGAGI (reference sequence). This chain joins TRBV6-6 to TRBJ1-5, and 9 bases in between align with TRBD1. The receptor comes from a young man with type 1 diabetes. Material for sequencing was naive CD4+ T cells from blood. In the paper's terms, the cell subset or site label means: true naive CD4+ T cells. At the DNA level, the sequence is TGTGCCAGCAGCCCCGGGACAGGGATTCAGCCCCAGCATTTT. Translated, this gives CASSPGTGIQPQHF.